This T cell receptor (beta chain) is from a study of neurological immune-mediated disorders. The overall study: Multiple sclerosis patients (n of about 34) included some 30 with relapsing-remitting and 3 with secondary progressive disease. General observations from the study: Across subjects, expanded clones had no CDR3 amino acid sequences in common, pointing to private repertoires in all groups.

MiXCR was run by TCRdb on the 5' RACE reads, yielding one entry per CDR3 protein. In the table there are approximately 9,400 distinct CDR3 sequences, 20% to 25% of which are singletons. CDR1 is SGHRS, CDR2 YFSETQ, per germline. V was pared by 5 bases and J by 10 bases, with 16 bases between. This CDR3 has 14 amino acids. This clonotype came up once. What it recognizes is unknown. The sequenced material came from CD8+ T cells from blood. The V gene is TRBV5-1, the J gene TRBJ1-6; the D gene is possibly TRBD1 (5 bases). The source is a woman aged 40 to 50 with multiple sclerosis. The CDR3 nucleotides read TGCGCCAGCAGGCAAGAGGGGATCGGGTCACCCCTCCACTTT. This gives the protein CASRQEGIGSPLHF.